This T cell receptor (beta chain) was recorded in a study of T-cell reconstitution after alpha-beta-depleted transplantation in children. CDR3 length: 13 residues. J was trimmed by 11 bases and V by 1 base; bases with no gene match: 4. From germline, CDR1 is MNHEY and CDR2 SVGAGI. The sample holds a few counts of this clonotype. Unique molecular identifiers were incorporated when the TCRbeta library was constructed. TCRdb re-called the PCR reads through MiXCR, storing one row per CDR3 protein. The table shows 450,000 to 500,000 distinct CDR3 sequences, with under 15% occurring only once. The genes are TRBV6-5 and TRBJ2-1, with 8 bases matching TRBD1. This clonotype originated in a human donor who donated a stem cell graft to a child with combined immunodeficiency. The sample in question was PBMCs from the stem cell graft donor, obtained from the stem cell graft. DNA for the CDR3: TGTGCCAGCAGTTACTTTGGGACAGGAAAGCAGTTCTTC. Translated: CASSYFGTGKQFF.